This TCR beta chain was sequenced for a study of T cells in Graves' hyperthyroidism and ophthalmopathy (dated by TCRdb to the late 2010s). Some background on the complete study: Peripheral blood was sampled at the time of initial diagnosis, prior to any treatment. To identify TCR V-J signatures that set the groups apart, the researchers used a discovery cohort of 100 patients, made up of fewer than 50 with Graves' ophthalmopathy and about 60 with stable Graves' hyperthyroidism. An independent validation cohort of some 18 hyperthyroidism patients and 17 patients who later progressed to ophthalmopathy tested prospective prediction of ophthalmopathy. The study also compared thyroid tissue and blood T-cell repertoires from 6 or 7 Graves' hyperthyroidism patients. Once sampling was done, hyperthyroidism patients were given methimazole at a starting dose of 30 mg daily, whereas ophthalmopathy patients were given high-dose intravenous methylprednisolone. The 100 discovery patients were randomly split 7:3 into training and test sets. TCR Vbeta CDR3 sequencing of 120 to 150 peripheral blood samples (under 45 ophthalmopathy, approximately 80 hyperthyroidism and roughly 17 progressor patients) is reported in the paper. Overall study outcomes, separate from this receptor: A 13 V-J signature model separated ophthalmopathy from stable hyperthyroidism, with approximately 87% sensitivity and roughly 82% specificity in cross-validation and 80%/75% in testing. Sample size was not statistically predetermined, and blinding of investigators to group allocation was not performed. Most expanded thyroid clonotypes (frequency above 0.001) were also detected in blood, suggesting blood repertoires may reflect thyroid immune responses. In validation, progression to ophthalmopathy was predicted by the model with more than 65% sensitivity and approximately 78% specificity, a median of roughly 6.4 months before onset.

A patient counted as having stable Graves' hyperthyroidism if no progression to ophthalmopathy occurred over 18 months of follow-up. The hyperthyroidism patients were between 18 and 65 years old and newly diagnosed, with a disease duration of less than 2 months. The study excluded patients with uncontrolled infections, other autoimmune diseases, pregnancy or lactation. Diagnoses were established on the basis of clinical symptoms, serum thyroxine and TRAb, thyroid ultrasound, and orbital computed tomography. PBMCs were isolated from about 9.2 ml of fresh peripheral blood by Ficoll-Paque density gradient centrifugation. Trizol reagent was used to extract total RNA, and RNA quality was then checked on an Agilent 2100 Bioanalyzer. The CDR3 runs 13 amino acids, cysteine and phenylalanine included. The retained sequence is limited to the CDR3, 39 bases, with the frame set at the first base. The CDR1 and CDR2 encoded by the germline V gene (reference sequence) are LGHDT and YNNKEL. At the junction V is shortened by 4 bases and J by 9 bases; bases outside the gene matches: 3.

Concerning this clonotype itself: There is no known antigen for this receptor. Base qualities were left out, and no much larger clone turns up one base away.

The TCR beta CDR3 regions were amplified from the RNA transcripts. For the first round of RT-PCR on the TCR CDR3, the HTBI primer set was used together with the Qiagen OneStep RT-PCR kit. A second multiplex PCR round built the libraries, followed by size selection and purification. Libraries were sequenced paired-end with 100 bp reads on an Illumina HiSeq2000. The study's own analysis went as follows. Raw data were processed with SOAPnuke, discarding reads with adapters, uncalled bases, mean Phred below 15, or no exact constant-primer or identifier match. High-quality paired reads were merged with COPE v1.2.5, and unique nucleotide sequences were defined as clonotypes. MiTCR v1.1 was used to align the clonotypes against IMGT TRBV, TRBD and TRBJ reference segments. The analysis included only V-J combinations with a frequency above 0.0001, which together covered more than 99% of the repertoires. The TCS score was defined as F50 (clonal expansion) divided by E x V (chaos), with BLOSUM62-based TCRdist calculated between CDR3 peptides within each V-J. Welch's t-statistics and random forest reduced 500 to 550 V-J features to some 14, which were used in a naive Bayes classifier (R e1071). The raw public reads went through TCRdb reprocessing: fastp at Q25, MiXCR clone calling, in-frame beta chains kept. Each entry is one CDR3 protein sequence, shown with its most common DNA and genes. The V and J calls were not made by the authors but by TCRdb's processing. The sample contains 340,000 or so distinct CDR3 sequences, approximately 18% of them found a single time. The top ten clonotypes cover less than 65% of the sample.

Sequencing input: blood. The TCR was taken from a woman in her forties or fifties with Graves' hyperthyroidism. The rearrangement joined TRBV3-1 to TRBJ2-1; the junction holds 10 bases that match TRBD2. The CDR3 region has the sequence CASSRASGSEQFF. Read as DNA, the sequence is TGTGCCAGCAGCCGGGCTAGCGGGAGTGAGCAGTTCTTC.